This T cell receptor beta chain was observed in a study of human T cells and chemical hapten exposure. At the level of the study: Patch testing placed 0.01% DPC on the upper back, with readings at 6 days. TCR yield per sample varied, mainly due to pooled library volumes. Study-level points and caveats: TCRs exceeding a frequency of 1 in 1000 stayed unchanged under DPC sensitization.

As for time point: patch test 3, about 24 weeks after DPC sensitization. This sample's treatment: therapeutic diphenylcyclopropenone sensitization with weekly scalp DPC. The J segment lost 3 bases and the V segment lost 1 base, leaving 7 bases of the junction unmatched. CDR3 length: 16 residues. The germline V gene has CDR1 SGHDT and CDR2 YYEEEE. From the RACE reads, TCRdb called clonotypes with MiXCR, one entry per CDR3 protein. The data contain tens of thousands of distinct CDR3 sequences, under 13% of them singletons. This clonotype has at least ten counts. Its antigen is not identified. This clonotype was obtained from a woman in her 30s with alopecia areata. Some clones in this sample may be carry-over from other donors' samples. J is TRBJ1-1 and V is TRBV5-6; 9 bases are a match to TRBD1. This specimen consisted of whole blood, obtained in connection with sensitization to the hapten diphenylcyclopropenone (DPC). The DNA of the CDR3 is TGTGCCAGCAGCTTGCCGGGACAGGGACCAGACACTGAAGCTTTCTTT. Amino acid sequence: CASSLPGQGPDTEAFF.